This TCR beta chain appears in the sequencing data of a study of cytomegalovirus exposure and HLA in healthy donors. Regarding this clone: Antigen: not known.

Overall study findings and caveats: The study had only CMV serostatus as immune exposure information. Indistinguishable V segments such as TRBV6-2 and TRBV6-3 were excluded. Within an earlier analysis, most TCR beta V segments proved productive either about 87% or about 30% of the time.

The CDR3 loop spans 15 amino acids. CDR1 and CDR2 (germline): SQVTM, ANQGSEA. Between the trimmed V and J ends, which lost 1 base and 0 bases, there was a span of 9 bases. 60 Vbeta and 13 Jbeta primers were used in PCR. TCRdb keeps only in-frame clones here, not all; method: immunoSEQ multiplex PCR. In the table there are approximately 140,000 clones, 79% of which are singletons. The chain uses TRBV29-1 and TRBJ2-2; TRBD2 might be the D (5 bases). Specimen: PBMCs. The TCR was taken from a man aged 45-60 years in good health and CMV-seropositive. The CDR3 spells CSVEGLATNTGELFF. The DNA of the CDR3 is TGCAGCGTTGAAGGTCTAGCTACGAACACCGGGGAGCTGTTTTTT.